This paragraph reports one T cell receptor beta chain. The antigen remains unidentified. Sequencing used immunoSEQ multiplex PCR; TCRdb keeps in-frame clones, though not all of them. The sample yields thousands of clones, 75% to 85% seen once. This sample was taken from a study of immune evolution from preneoplasia to lung adenocarcinoma. Study-level results: KRAS-mutant nodules had the highest T cell clonality. Top clone share appeared to fall from AAH through AIS, MIA, adenocarcinoma. Later-stage lesions seemingly showed higher T cell density and diversity than normal lung.

After pathologic assessment, macro-dissection selected premalignant or tumor cells for extraction. The V end lost 5 bases, the J end lost 7 bases, and 21 bases lay between the germline ends. CDR3 length equals 16 residues. Germline V lookup: CDR1 SGHTA, CDR2 FQGTGA. The chain is built from TRBV7-3 and TRBJ2-1; D is perhaps TRBD2 (6 bases). Material for sequencing was FFPE minimally invasive lung adenocarcinoma tissue. This receptor was taken from a person aged 55-80 years with lung adenocarcinoma. CDR3 sequence (DNA): TGTGCCAGCAGCCCCGTCCTAGCGAGGAGTGGGAATGAGCAGTTCTTC. Amino acid sequence: CASSPVLARSGNEQFF.